This T cell receptor (beta chain) was captured in a study of blood T cell repertoires in COVID-19. Study-wide context: The origin of the acute and convalescent COVID-19 samples was the United States, Italy and Spain. PBMCs, B-cell-depleted T cells, or T cells provided the cDNA or gDNA that made up the material.

Per the study methods: Reference gene primer amplification gave nucleated cell count estimates. Generated by immunoSEQ multiplex PCR, the TCRdb table keeps only in-frame clones and is missing some. V and J calls and clone size are as listed in that table; D and trimming were resolved from the DNA. The sample includes 100,000 to 150,000 clones, around 89% of them seen just once. V was pared by 3 bases and J by 4 bases, with 3 bases of the junction left unmatched. The CDR3 length is 13 residues. Per germline, CDR1 GTSNPN and CDR2 SVGIG (reference sequence). The chain couples TRBV30 to TRBJ1-1; 9 bases align to TRBD1. The sample comprised peripheral blood. The receptor comes from a man aged 50-60 years with active or convalescent COVID-19. The CDR3 nucleotides are TGTGCCTGGAGGGACAGGGGTGGCACTGAAGCTTTCTTT. This translates into CAWRDRGGTEAFF.